The 23 T cell receptor beta chains presented below share a single source sample, sequenced in a study of beta chain features in type 1 diabetes. Expressed TCRB transcripts were sequenced, since all the RNA that had been isolated was reverse transcribed. TCRdb's copy holds only in-frame clones and misses some; the assay was immunoSEQ multiplex PCR. The data show over 300,000 clones, with 6.5% to 10% seen just once and 0.44% held by the top ten. The source material was central memory CD4+ T cells from blood. These receptors originate from a woman under 30 in good health.

The CDR3 DNA sequence: TGCGCCAGCAGGGGACAGGATCAAGAGACCCAGTACTTC. This encodes CASRGQDQETQYF. The V and J genes are TRBV5-1 and TRBJ2-5, with 8 positions matching TRBD1. The V gene's germline CDR1 is SGHRS and CDR2 YFSETQ. The CDR3 extends over 13 amino acids. The junction had 2 bases not matched to a gene; V was cut back by 5 bases and J by 2 bases.

This rearrangement joins TRBV5-1 to TRBJ1-1; possibly TRBD1 for D (6 bases). The V end lost 2 bases, the J end lost 6 bases, and 11 bases lay between the germline ends. The CDR3 runs 13 residues. Germline CDR1 SGHRS, CDR2 YFSETQ. CDR3 sequence reads: CASSLRGHSEAFF. The CDR3 nucleotides are TGCGCCAGCAGCTTAAGGGGACATTCTGAAGCTTTCTTT.

The chain has TRBV27 and TRBJ1-5; no reliable D call. Trimming cost V 5 bases and J 0 bases, with 8 bases left between them. The CDR3 is made up of 14 amino acids. CDR1 and CDR2 (germline): MNHEY, SMNVEV (reference sequence). The CDR3 bases are TGTGCCAGCAGTCCATCAGGTAGCAATCAGCCCCAGCATTTT. Its translation is CASSPSGSNQPQHF.

The chain recombines TRBV9 with TRBJ2-1; perhaps D is TRBD1 or TRBD2 (5 bases each). The ends were cut back, 2 bases at V and 3 bases at J, with 12 bases in the middle. Per the germline V gene, CDR1 is SGDLS and CDR2 is YYNGEE. The CDR3 runs to 15 residues. Here the CDR3 DNA reads TGTGCCAGCAGCGTCAGCATTGGGGGCTACAATGAGCAGTTCTTC. Translating gives CASSVSIGGYNEQFF.

This clone was seen only a few times. This chain connects TRBV2 to TRBJ2-1, with 9 nucleotides matching TRBD2. With V trimmed by 7 bases and J by 1 base, 5 bases remained unmatched. The CDR3 covers 15 residues. The germline CDR1 and CDR2 sequences are SNHLY and FYNNEI. CDR3 residues: CASNVAGASYNEQFF. CDR3 in DNA: TGTGCCAGCAACGTAGCGGGAGCTTCCTACAATGAGCAGTTCTTC.

The rearrangement links TRBV25-1 to TRBJ2-1, with TRBD2 matching 10 bases. Germline loops: CDR1 MGHDK, CDR2 SYGVNS. The trim removed 6 bases at V and 0 bases at J, leaving 5 bases unmatched. The CDR3 covers 16 residues. Here the CDR3 DNA reads TGTGCCAGCAGCCCACTAGCGGGAAGCTCCTACAATGAGCAGTTCTTC. As protein: CASSPLAGSSYNEQFF.

The genes are TRBV27 and TRBJ2-2; D not certain. The CDR3 consists of 16 residues. Germline V gives CDR1 MNHEY, CDR2 SMNVEV (reference sequence). V lost 5 bases, J lost 2 bases, and 15 bases lay in between. In nucleotides, the CDR3 is TGTGCCAGCAGTCACACCGCGACGAGAAACACCGGGGAGCTGTTTTTT. This translates into CASSHTATRNTGELFF.

This clone appeared a few times. The chain recombines TRBV9 with TRBJ2-2; D may be TRBD1 or TRBD2 (5 bases each). V was cut by 4 bases and J by 8 bases, with 18 bases left in between. This CDR3 has 15 amino acids. Looked up from germline, CDR1 is SGDLS and CDR2 is YYNGEE. CDR3 sequence: CASSSMGDPGGELFF. In DNA form, the CDR3 reads TGTGCCAGCAGCTCCATGGGGGACCCCGGGGGGGAGCTGTTTTTT.

This clone came up many times. This specimen includes other DNA sequences encoding the same CDR3. The chain recombines TRBV18 with TRBJ2-5; D unresolved. The CDR3 sequence is 12 residues long. Trimming removed 2 bases at V and 2 bases at J, with 3 bases between. Germline V gene sequence: CDR1 KGHSH, CDR2 LQKENI. Here the CDR3 DNA reads TGTGCCAGCTCACCAGTACAAGAGACCCAGTACTTC. Amino acid sequence: CASSPVQETQYF.

This clone was counted at least ten times. This chain uses TRBV5-4 with TRBJ2-1, with TRBD2 identical over 8 bases. After removal of 0 bases from V and 8 bases from J, the junction contained 10 bases not matched to a gene. Germline V gene data show CDR1 as SGHNT and CDR2 as YYREEE (reference sequence). The CDR3 has 16 residues. CDR3 loop: CASSLASGSSSDEQFF. For the CDR3, the DNA is TGTGCCAGCAGCTTGGCGAGCGGGAGCTCCTCCGATGAGCAGTTCTTC.

This clone was seen a handful of times. The chain is built from TRBV19 and TRBJ2-4; 10 positions agree with TRBD2. The V segment lost 6 bases and the J segment 3 bases; nucleotides outside the gene matches: 5. The CDR3 runs to 15 residues. The germline CDR1 and CDR2 sequences are LNHDA and SQIVND (reference sequence). In nucleotides, the CDR3 is TGTGCCAGTAGAGAGACTAGCGGGCTCAAAAACATTCAGTACTTC. Translated: CASRETSGLKNIQYF.

This clone occurred a few times. The CDR3 spells CASSPLISGTPNTEAFF. CDR3 nucleotides: TGTGCCAGCAGTCCTCTCATATCCGGGACTCCGAACACTGAAGCTTTCTTT. The chain has TRBV28 and TRBJ1-1; tentatively, D is TRBD1 (5 bases). This CDR3 comprises 17 residues. Trimming took 5 bases from V and 1 from J, leaving 20 bases between them. In germline, CDR1 is MDHEN, CDR2 SYDVKM.

This clone has just a few counts. The chain has TRBV7-9 and TRBJ2-2, with 12 bases matching TRBD2. From germline, CDR1 is SEHNR and CDR2 FQNEAQ (reference sequence). The CDR3 loop spans 15 amino acids. V lost 4 bases, J lost 11 bases, and 8 bases stayed unmatched. The CDR3 reads CASSWTSGTKVELFF. For the CDR3, the DNA is TGTGCCAGCAGCTGGACTAGCGGGACGAAGGTCGAGCTGTTTTTT. Combining the CDR3 with reference TRBV7-9 and TRBJ2-2 gives the whole variable domain DTGVSQNPRHKITKRGQNVTFRCDPISEHNRLYWYRQTLGQGPEFLTYFQNEAQLEKSRLLSDRFSAERPKGSFSTLEIQRTEQGDSAMYLCASSWTSGTKVELFFGEGSRLTVL.

Only a few counts were recorded for this clone. The chain employs TRBV2 and TRBJ1-1; weak D call: TRBD1 (6 bases). Germline V gives CDR1 SNHLY, CDR2 FYNNEI. V was pared by 7 bases and J by 9 bases, with 21 bases between. This CDR3 spans 14 amino acids. The CDR3 sequence is CASIEGTRVSKAFF. Here the CDR3 DNA reads TGTGCCAGCATCGAGGGGACAAGAGTGAGTAAAGCTTTCTTT.

This clone was counted only a few times. Within the sample, other DNA sequences also encode this same CDR3. The chain uses TRBV5-1 and TRBJ2-1; 8 bases fit TRBD1. Germline V CDR1 and CDR2: SGHRS, YFSETQ. There are 14 residues in the CDR3. After removal of 3 bases from V and 3 bases from J, the junction contained 2 bases not matched to a gene. This CDR3 is CASSSGQGYNEQFF. The CDR3 DNA sequence: TGCGCCAGCAGCTCCGGACAGGGCTACAATGAGCAGTTCTTC.

This clone was seen a handful of times. The chain is built from TRBV11-1 and TRBJ2-7, with 7 bases that match TRBD1. The CDR3 is 17 residues long. Trimming cost V 3 bases and J 9 bases; bases outside gene matches: 20. Germline values: CDR1 SGHAT, CDR2 FQDESV (reference sequence). The DNA for the CDR3 is TGTGCCAGCAGCTTGGTATTGGATGTGACAGGGAGTTCGGCGCAGTACTTC. As protein: CASSLVLDVTGSSAQYF. Supplemented by reference TRBV11-1 and TRBJ2-7, the full variable domain reads EAEVAQSPRYKITEKSQAVAFWCDPISGHATLYWYRQILGQGPELLVQFQDESVVDDSQLPKDRFSAERLKGVDSTLKIQPAELGDSAMYLCASSLVLDVTGSSAQYFGPGTRLTVT.

In its sample, this clone was seen a few times. V and J are TRBV7-3 and TRBJ1-1; D call uncertain. This CDR3 comprises 13 residues. Trimming removed 8 bases from V and 1 base from J, with 11 bases in between. Germline loops: CDR1 SGHTA, CDR2 FQGTGA. CDR3 nucleotides: TGTGCCAGCGGTTCAGGCGCGAACACTGAAGCTTTCTTT. Translation: CASGSGANTEAFF. Variable domain in full (rest from reference TRBV7-3 and TRBJ1-1): GAGVSQTPSNKVTEKGKYVELRCDPISGHTALYWYRQSLGQGPEFLIYFQGTGAADDSGLPNDRFFAVRPEGSVSTLKIQRTERGDSAVYLCASGSGANTEAFFGQGTRLTVV.

This chain connects TRBV14 to TRBJ2-1, with TRBD2 identical over 13 bases. CDR3 length: 19 amino acids. Germline-derived CDR1 and CDR2 are SGHDN and FVKESK. The V and J ends lost 3 bases and 5 bases, in that order; junction bases with no gene match: 13. Here the CDR3 reads CASSQRLAGGLRFNNEQFF. In DNA, the CDR3 is TGTGCCAGCAGCCAGAGACTAGCGGGAGGTCTTCGGTTCAACAATGAGCAGTTCTTC.

This clone came up a few times. The chain uses TRBV28 and TRBJ1-1, with a weak D call TRBD1 (5 bases). Deletions cut 5 bases from V and 1 base from J, with 17 bases between. CDR3 length equals 16 residues. Germline CDR1 reads MDHEN; CDR2 reads SYDVKM. CDR3 sequence: CASSPGGIRTNTEAFF. CDR3 bases: TGTGCCAGCAGTCCCGGGGGGATACGAACGAACACTGAAGCTTTCTTT.

This clone came up many times. The chain joins TRBV4-3 to TRBJ2-2; D not certain. CDR1 and CDR2 (germline): LGHNA, YSLEER. Trimming shortened V by 0 bases and J by 1 base, and 9 bases separated the two germline ends. The CDR3 has 16 amino acids. The CDR3 DNA follows: TGCGCCAGCAGCCAAGATTCTAGGAGGAACACCGGGGAGCTGTTTTTT. This encodes CASSQDSRRNTGELFF.

This chain links TRBV4-2 with TRBJ1-5; perhaps TRBD1 as D (6 bases). There are 14 residues in the CDR3. Per germline, CDR1 LGHNA and CDR2 YNFKEQ. Trimming took 4 bases from V and 3 from J, leaving 10 bases between them. The DNA of the CDR3 is TGTGCCAGCAGCCCTGGACAGTTCAATCAGCCCCAGCATTTT. Translation: CASSPGQFNQPQHF.

This clone showed up just a few times. The chain links TRBV5-1 to TRBJ2-7, with unresolved D. Trimming left V 0 bases short and J 0 bases short, with 13 bases between. The CDR3 covers 16 residues. Germline lookup yields CDR1 SGHRS and CDR2 YFSETQ. Here the CDR3 DNA reads TGCGCCAGCAGCTTGGAGCGCCTGTCTAGCTCCTACGAGCAGTACTTC. It codes for CASSLERLSSSYEQYF.

The chain uses TRBV5-5 and TRBJ2-1; 15 bases agree with TRBD2. Germline V gene lookup returns CDR1 SGHKS and CDR2 YYEKEE (reference sequence). Unmatched junction bases numbered 10, after V lost 4 bases and J lost 8 bases. The CDR3 is 17 residues long. CDR3 amino acids: CASSPRGTSGRWDEQFF. The CDR3 DNA follows: TGTGCCAGCAGCCCCCGCGGGACTAGCGGGAGGTGGGATGAGCAGTTCTTC.